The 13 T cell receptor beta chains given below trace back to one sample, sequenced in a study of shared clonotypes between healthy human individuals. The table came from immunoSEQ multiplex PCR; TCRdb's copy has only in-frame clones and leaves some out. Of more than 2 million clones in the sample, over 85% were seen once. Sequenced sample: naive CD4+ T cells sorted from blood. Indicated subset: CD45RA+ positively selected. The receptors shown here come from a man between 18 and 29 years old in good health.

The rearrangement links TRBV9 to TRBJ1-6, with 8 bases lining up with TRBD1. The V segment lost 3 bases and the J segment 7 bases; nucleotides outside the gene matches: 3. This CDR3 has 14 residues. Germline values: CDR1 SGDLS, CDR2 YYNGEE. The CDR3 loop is CASSGTGTNSPLHF. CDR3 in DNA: TGTGCCAGCAGCGGGACAGGGACGAATTCACCCCTCCACTTT.

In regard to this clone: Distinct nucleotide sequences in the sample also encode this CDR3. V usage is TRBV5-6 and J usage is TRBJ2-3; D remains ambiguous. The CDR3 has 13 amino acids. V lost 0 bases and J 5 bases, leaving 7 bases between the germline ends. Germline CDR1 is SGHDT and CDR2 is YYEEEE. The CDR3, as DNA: TGTGCCAGCAGCTTGGCCTCTGGAGATACGCAGTATTTT. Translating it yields CASSLASGDTQYF.

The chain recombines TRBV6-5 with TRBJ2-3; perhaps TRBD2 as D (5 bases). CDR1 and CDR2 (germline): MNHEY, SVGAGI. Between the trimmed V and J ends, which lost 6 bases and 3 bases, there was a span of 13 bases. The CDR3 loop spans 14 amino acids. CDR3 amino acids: CASSEGSWTDTQYF. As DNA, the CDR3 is TGTGCCAGCAGCGAGGGCTCGTGGACAGATACGCAGTATTTT.

Here the CDR3 reads CASSPRTDRGEKLFF. CDR3 nucleotide sequence: TGTGCCAGCAGCCCCAGGACAGACCGGGGTGAAAAACTGTTTTTT. The V call is TRBV7-8, the J call TRBJ1-4; D is perhaps TRBD1 (6 bases). With 5 bases removed from V and 7 bases from J, the gap between germline ends came to 17 bases. Looked up from germline, CDR1 is SGHVS and CDR2 is FQNEAQ. The CDR3 contains 15 residues.

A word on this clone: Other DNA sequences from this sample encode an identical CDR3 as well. The CDR3, as DNA: TGTGCCATCAGTGAAGGAGGGGGCTCCTACAATGAGCAGTTCTTC. Encoded protein: CAISEGGGSYNEQFF. The chain carries TRBV10-3 and TRBJ2-1; D possibly uses TRBD1 or TRBD2 (6 bases each). Trimming stripped 3 bases from V and 0 bases from J, with 9 bases between. Germline CDR1 and CDR2: ENHRY and SYGVKD. The CDR3 extends over 15 amino acids.

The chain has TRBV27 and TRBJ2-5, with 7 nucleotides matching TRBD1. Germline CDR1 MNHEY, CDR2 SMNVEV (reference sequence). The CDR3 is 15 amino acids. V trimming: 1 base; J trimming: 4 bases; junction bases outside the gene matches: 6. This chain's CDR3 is CASSLLGTVRETQYF. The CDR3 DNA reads TGTGCCAGCAGTTTATTGGGGACAGTGAGAGAGACCCAGTACTTC.

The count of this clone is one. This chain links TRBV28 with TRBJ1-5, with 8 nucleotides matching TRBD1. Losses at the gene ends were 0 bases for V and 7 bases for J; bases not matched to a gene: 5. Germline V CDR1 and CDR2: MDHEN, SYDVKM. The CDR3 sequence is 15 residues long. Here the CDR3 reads CASSLWQGAGQPQHF. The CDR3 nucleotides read TGTGCCAGCAGTTTATGGCAGGGGGCAGGGCAGCCCCAGCATTTT.

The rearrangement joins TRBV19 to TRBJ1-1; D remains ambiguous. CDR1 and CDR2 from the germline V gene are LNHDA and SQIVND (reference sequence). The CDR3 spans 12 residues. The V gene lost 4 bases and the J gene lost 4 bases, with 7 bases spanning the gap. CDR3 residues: CASSTGRTEAFF. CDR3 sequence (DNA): TGTGCCAGTAGTACCGGGCGCACTGAAGCTTTCTTT.

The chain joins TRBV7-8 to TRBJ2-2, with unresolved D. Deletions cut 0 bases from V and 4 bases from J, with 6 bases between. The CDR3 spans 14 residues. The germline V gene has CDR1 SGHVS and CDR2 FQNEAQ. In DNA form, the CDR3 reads TGTGCCAGCAGCTTAGCTCCGGGCACCGGGGAGCTGTTTTTT. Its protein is CASSLAPGTGELFF.

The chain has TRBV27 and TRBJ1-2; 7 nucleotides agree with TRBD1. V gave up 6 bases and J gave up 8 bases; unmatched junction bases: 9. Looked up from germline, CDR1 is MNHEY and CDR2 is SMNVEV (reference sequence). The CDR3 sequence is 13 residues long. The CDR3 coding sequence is TGTGCCAGCAGACAAACAGGGGATTTGGGCTACACCTTC. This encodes CASRQTGDLGYTF.

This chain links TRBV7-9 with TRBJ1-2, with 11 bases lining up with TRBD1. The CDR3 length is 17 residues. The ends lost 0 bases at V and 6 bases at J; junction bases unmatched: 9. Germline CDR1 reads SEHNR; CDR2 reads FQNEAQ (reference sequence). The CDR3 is CASSLAGTGGSRNGYTF. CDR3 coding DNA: TGTGCCAGCAGCTTAGCGGGGACAGGGGGGAGTAGGAATGGCTACACCTTC.

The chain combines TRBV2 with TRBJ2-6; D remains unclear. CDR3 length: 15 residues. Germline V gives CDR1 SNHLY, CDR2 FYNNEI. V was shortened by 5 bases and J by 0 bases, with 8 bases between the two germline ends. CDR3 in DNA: TGTGCCAGCAGTCCTCGGAGCTCTGGGGCCAACGTCCTGACTTTC. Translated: CASSPRSSGANVLTF.

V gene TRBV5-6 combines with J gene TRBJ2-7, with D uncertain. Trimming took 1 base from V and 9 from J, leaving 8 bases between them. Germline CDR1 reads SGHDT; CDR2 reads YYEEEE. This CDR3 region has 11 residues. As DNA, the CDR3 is TGTGCCAGCAGCTTGTTAGGTCCGCAGTACTTC. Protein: CASSLLGPQYF.